This T cell receptor (beta chain) came from a study of T cells expressing NK-cell markers. Looking at the study overall: One of the eight sequenced donors was seronegative, whereas the other seven were HCMV-seropositive.

Study outcomes and limitations: A range of roughly 1.0-8% of CD8+ T cells consisted of dominant NKG2C+ clonotypes in 5 to 7 donors. In four donors, dominant clonotypes made up about 28.3-65% of CD3+CD56-NKG2C+ cells.

A remark on this clonotype: No antigen is known for it.

The CDR3 is made up of 11 amino acids. Production of TCR beta cDNA relied on 5'RACE template switching with UMIs. TCRdb derives one entry per CDR3 protein from the 5' RACE reads, leaving out DNA. The repertoire table contains fewer than 550,000 distinct CDR3 sequences. The sequenced material came from blood T cells: a sorted CD56 or NKG2C T cell subset, CD4+ or CD8+ T cells, or bulk PBMC T cells (not recorded which). This chain joins TRBV12-3 or TRBV12-4 and TRBJ2-2. This sequence originates from a woman in her forties or fifties in good health. The CDR3 reads CASSTTGELFF.